This entry concerns a single T cell receptor beta chain. This CDR3 has 14 residues. CDR1 and CDR2 from the germline V gene are KGHSH and LQKENI. Tens of thousands of genome equivalents of blood DNA were amplified for TRB. TRB was amplified by touch-down multiplex PCR, primer pools A and B combined. Reprocessing the multiplex PCR reads, TCRdb reports a single entry for every CDR3 protein and omits DNA. This sample's table reports approximately 6,000 distinct CDR3 sequences. This specimen comes from a study of T cell clusters in autoimmune cytopenias. This sequence was found in a human donor with an autoimmune cytopenia or autoimmune hepatitis (not recorded which). The specimen sequenced was peripheral blood. The J gene is TRBJ1-1, the V gene TRBV18; lacking DNA, the TRBD1 call made by TCRdb goes unchecked. The CDR3 loop is CASSESSGTTEAFF.